This is a list of T cell receptor beta chains from one sample in a study of cytomegalovirus exposure and HLA in healthy donors. Measured with immunoSEQ multiplex PCR; TCRdb has only the in-frame clones, and not every one. The sample includes around 160,000 clones, 80% to 85% seen only once; the top ten take roughly 2%. Sequenced: PBMCs. These TCRs come from a human donor in good health. Both conserved end residues are trimmed from each CDR3. For some rows the clone size is stated as once, few or many, or as a class when expanded; others skip it.

V gene,J gene,clone size,CDR3 protein
TRBV5-1,TRBJ2-5,.,ASSSGSGGQETQY
TRBV18,TRBJ2-7,.,ASSPSHEQY
TRBV7-3,TRBJ2-6,.,ASRSLAGALSGANVLT
TRBV2,TRBJ2-7,.,ASSEDNEQY
TRBV7-2,TRBJ1-2,.,ASRAPDNFRGYT
TRBV7-2,TRBJ2-1,.,ASSLGTSSGQF
TRBV10-3,TRBJ2-3,.,AISDPSGGTDTQY
TRBV7-2,TRBJ2-1,few,ASSLAALAVSEQF
TRBV29-1,TRBJ2-2,once,SVEKPGPTGELF
TRBV5-1,TRBJ2-1,.,ASSPSGGAYNEQF
TRBV19,TRBJ2-7,.,ASSILQGYEQY
TRBV5-4,TRBJ2-1,.,ASSLRQEYNEQF
TRBV7-2,TRBJ2-7,.,ASSLASGEWNYEQY
TRBV6-1,TRBJ1-2,.,ASKLSGQIIFT
TRBV4-1,TRBJ2-3,few,ASSQEGSGGSTDTQY
TRBV4-1,TRBJ2-1,.,ASSLLDNEQF
TRBV19,TRBJ1-2,.,ASSKNQGAGGGYT
TRBV5-4,TRBJ2-7,.,ASSLPDSYEQY
TRBV19,TRBJ2-1,.,ASGWGVAPIYNEQF
TRBV15,TRBJ1-2,.,ATSSPGDDGYT
TRBV29-1,TRBJ2-2,.,SASNTITGELF
TRBV10-3,TRBJ2-2,.,AISISRTGLATGELF
TRBV6-6,TRBJ1-5,.,ASSPQGLPQPQH
TRBV27,TRBJ1-2,.,ASSSRGINYGYT
TRBV2,TRBJ2-1,.,ASDTSGGYNEQF
TRBV14,TRBJ1-1,.,ASSQGQGWTEAF
TRBV6-5,TRBJ1-2,.,ASSYLSLASYGYT
TRBV7-9,TRBJ1-1,.,ASSSTGPAF
TRBV9,TRBJ1-6,.,ASSVEQGVHNSPLH
TRBV5-1,TRBJ2-4,.,ASSPPGTKNIQY
TRBV12-5,TRBJ1-4,.,ASGTHRVDEKLF
TRBV5-1,TRBJ2-7,.,ASSLQGQGEQY
TRBV25-1,TRBJ1-4,.,ASSDPHDRRGNEKLF
TRBV6-5,TRBJ2-5,.,ASSYSDTQETQY
TRBV2,TRBJ1-1,.,ASMLWNTEAF